The next 8 T cell receptor beta chains were all read from a single sample in a study of T cell repertoires in cytomegalovirus infection. Their antigens remain unidentified. MiXCR, applied by TCRdb to the reads, yields one record per CDR3 protein. The sample consists of fewer than 1,000,000 distinct CDR3 sequences, around 29% of them appearing once. The sample consisted of cultured CD8+ T cells from PBMCs, taken from culture after CMV antigen stimulation. These receptors were taken from a human donor in good health (CMV status not recorded). Some clones in this sample may be carry-over from other donors' samples.

This clonotype was observed a few times. The chain combines TRBV2 with TRBJ2-7, with 7 bases matching TRBD2. Germline CDR1 is SNHLY and CDR2 is FYNNEI. The CDR3 is made up of 10 amino acids. CDR3 DNA: TGTGGCGGGGGTTACTACGAGCAGTACTTC. It specifies CGGGYYEQYF.

V is TRBV15 and J is TRBJ2-7; D is tentatively TRBD1 or TRBD2 (5 bases each). Trimming took off 3 bases at V and 0 bases at J, with 15 bases between the two ends. Germline V CDR1 and CDR2: LNHNV, YYDKDF (reference sequence). The CDR3 sequence is 16 residues long. The CDR3 nucleotides read TGTGCCACCAGCAGGGACCGGGACGGGATCTCCTACGAGCAGTACTTC. This translates into CATSRDRDGISYEQYF. Combining the CDR3 with reference TRBV15 and TRBJ2-7 gives the whole variable domain DAMVIQNPRYQVTQFGKPVTLSCSQTLNHNVMYWYQQKSSQAPKLLFHYYDKDFNNEADTPDNFQSRRPNTSFCFLDIRSPGLGDTAMYLCATSRDRDGISYEQYFGPGTRLTVT.

This clonotype was observed a handful of times. V is TRBV7-9 and J is TRBJ1-1; the match to TRBD1 covers 7 bases. CDR1 is SEHNR, CDR2 FQNEAQ, per germline (reference sequence). With 1 base clipped from V and 0 bases from J, the junction kept 2 bases outside the gene matches. The CDR3 runs 15 residues. The CDR3 nucleotides read TGTGCCAGCAGCTTAGATGACAGGGTGAACACTGAAGCTTTCTTT. This sequence encodes CASSLDDRVNTEAFF.

This clonotype appeared a few times. This chain joins TRBV2 and TRBJ2-7; a possible D gene is TRBD1 (6 bases). This CDR3 is built from 15 residues. The V end lost 1 base, the J end lost 4 bases, and 14 bases lay between the germline ends. The germline CDR1 and CDR2 sequences are SNHLY and FYNNEI. CDR3 sequence (DNA): TGTGCCAGCAGTGAAGTGGTTCAGGGGCGATACGAGCAGTACTTC. This gives the protein CASSEVVQGRYEQYF.

This clonotype has just a few counts. The V and J genes are TRBV5-4 and TRBJ1-1; D perhaps matches TRBD1 (6 bases). The CDR3 has 15 residues. V lost 4 bases and J lost 1, with 14 bases in between. Looked up from germline, CDR1 is SGHNT and CDR2 is YYREEE (reference sequence). The CDR3 loop reads CASSPPGGQNTEAFF. CDR3 bases: TGTGCCAGCAGCCCCCCGGGGGGCCAGAACACTGAAGCTTTCTTT.

The J gene is TRBJ2-6, the V gene TRBV19; D call uncertain. This CDR3 region has 16 residues. V lost 2 bases, J lost 0 bases, and 8 bases lay in between. The germline CDR1 and CDR2 sequences are LNHDA and SQIVND (reference sequence). The CDR3 DNA reads TGTGCCAGTAGTATAAACAGACGCTCTGGGGCCAACGTCCTGACTTTC. Its protein is CASSINRRSGANVLTF.

This clonotype was seen more than once but under ten times. The chain is built from TRBV10-3 and TRBJ2-3; possibly TRBD2 for D (6 bases). From germline, CDR1 is ENHRY and CDR2 SYGVKD. The CDR3 extends over 15 amino acids. V was pared by 5 bases and J by 2 bases, with 14 bases between. CDR3 sequence (DNA): TGTGCCATCAGTAGAAAGGTAGCGGCCACAGATACGCAGTATTTT. This codes for CAISRKVAATDTQYF.

The rearrangement joins TRBV24-1 to TRBJ1-2; D gene uncertain. With 2 bases removed from V and 6 bases from J, the gap between germline ends came to 3 bases. This CDR3 comprises 11 residues. Germline V lookup: CDR1 KGHDR, CDR2 SFDVKD. The CDR3 protein is CATSDWNGYTF. CDR3 DNA: TGTGCCACCAGTGATTGGAATGGCTACACCTTC.